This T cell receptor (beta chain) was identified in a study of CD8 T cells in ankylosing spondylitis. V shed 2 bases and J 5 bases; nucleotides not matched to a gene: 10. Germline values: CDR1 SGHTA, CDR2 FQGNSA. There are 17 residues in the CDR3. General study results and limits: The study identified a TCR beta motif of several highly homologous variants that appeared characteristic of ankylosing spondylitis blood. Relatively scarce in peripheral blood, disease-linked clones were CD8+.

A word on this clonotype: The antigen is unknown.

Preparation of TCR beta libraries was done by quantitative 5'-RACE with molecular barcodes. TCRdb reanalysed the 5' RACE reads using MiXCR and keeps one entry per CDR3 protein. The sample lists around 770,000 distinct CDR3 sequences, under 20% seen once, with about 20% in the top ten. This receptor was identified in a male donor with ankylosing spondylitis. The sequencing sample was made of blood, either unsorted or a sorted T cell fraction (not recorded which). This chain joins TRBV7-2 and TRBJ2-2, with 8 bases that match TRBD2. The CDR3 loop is CASSLSLAGLGTGELFF. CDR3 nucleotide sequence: TGTGCCAGCAGCTTAAGCCTAGCGGGTTTGGGGACCGGGGAGCTGTTTTTT.